The clone carrying this TCR beta chain was picked up one time. What it binds is unknown. This sample was taken from a study of PD-1 blockade in classical Hodgkin lymphoma. This table comes from immunoSEQ multiplex PCR, and its TCRdb copy is limited to in-frame clones, with some not included. This table has about 25,000 clones, 85% to 95% appearing once. The V gene end was trimmed by 5 bases and the J gene end by 6 bases; junction bases not matched to a gene: 7. The CDR3 spans 15 residues. CDR1 is SGHRS, CDR2 YFSETQ, per germline. As for time point: newly diagnosed, previously untreated cHL patient sample. As a comparison, the study used PBMCs from newly diagnosed, untreated classical Hodgkin lymphoma. General study results and limits: It was reported that newly diagnosed patients had less baseline TCR diversity than healthy donors. Underlying causes for the observed repertoire differences were not defined, possibly disease activity or prior therapy.

The J gene is TRBJ1-4, the V gene TRBV5-1; 10 bases match TRBD1. The specimen was peripheral blood mononuclear cells (PBMCs). This receptor was identified in a human donor with classical Hodgkin lymphoma. CDR3 bases: TGCGCCAGCAGGCAAGACAGGGGGCGAGATGAAAAACTGTTTTTT. It specifies CASRQDRGRDEKLFF.